These 27 T cell receptor beta chains were all obtained from the same sample, sequenced in a study of cytomegalovirus exposure and HLA in healthy donors. The PCR had 60 Vbeta and 13 Jbeta primers. Sequencing used immunoSEQ multiplex PCR; TCRdb keeps in-frame clones, though not all of them. This sample has 150,000 to 200,000 clones, with around 76% found just once. The material sequenced was PBMCs. The receptors stem from a girl aged 5-17 years in good health and CMV-seropositive.

The rearrangement links TRBV7-3 to TRBJ2-1; TRBD2 matches at 9 bases. The germline V gene encodes CDR1 SGHTA and CDR2 FQGTGA. The CDR3 loop spans 21 amino acids. The trim removed 9 bases at V and 0 bases at J, leaving 24 bases unmatched. DNA for the CDR3: TGTGCCAGTTCGGGGCGGGAGGGCCCGGGTCCACCACCATACTCCTACAATGAGCAGTTCTTC. Its translation is CASSGREGPGPPPYSYNEQFF.

In regard to this clone: This specimen includes other DNA sequences encoding the same CDR3. The chain combines TRBV27 with TRBJ2-7, with D tentatively TRBD2 (6 bases). The CDR3 is 13 amino acids. Germline CDR1 is MNHEY and CDR2 is SMNVEV (reference sequence). V lost 3 bases and J 0 bases, leaving 6 bases between the germline ends. CDR3 region: CASSLRGSYEQYF. The CDR3 DNA follows: TGTGCCAGCAGTTTGCGGGGCTCCTACGAGCAGTACTTC.

The chain couples TRBV15 to TRBJ2-1; TRBD2 aligns across 11 bases. The CDR3 length is 14 residues. CDR1 LNHNV and CDR2 YYDKDF come from the germline V gene (reference sequence). V was pared by 8 bases and J by 6 bases, with 6 bases of the junction left unmatched. The CDR3 nucleotides are TGTGCCACCGGGCTAGCGGGAGGCTCCAATGAGCAGTTCTTC. The encoded protein is CATGLAGGSNEQFF.

This clone was counted only a few times. The J gene is TRBJ2-7, the V gene TRBV11-3; TRBD1 matches at 9 bases. Germline V CDR1 and CDR2: SGHNT, YENEEA. After removal of 5 bases from V and 4 bases from J, the junction contained 6 bases not matched to a gene. This CDR3 has 14 residues. CDR3 residues: CASSQGQGFYEQYF. The CDR3 DNA reads TGTGCCAGCAGCCAGGGACAGGGTTTTTACGAGCAGTACTTC.

The J gene is TRBJ2-3, the V gene TRBV7-2; 8 nucleotides align to TRBD2. Trimming took 2 bases from V and 0 from J; bases not matched to a gene: 7. From germline, CDR1 is SGHTA and CDR2 FQGNSA. This CDR3 contains 17 residues. The CDR3 protein is CASSLYLASGSTDTQYF. The DNA of the CDR3 is TGTGCCAGCAGCTTATATTTGGCTAGCGGGAGCACAGATACGCAGTATTTT. The complete variable domain, with remaining parts taken from reference TRBV7-2 and TRBJ2-3, reads GAGVSQSPSNKVTEKGKDVELRCDPISGHTALYWYRQSLGQGLEFLIYFQGNSAPDKSGLPSDRFSAERTGGSVSTLTIQRTQQEDSAVYLCASSLYLASGSTDTQYFGPGTRLTVL.

V gene TRBV9 combines with J gene TRBJ2-1, with a weak D call TRBD2 (5 bases). This CDR3 contains 17 residues. CDR1 and CDR2 (germline): SGDLS, YYNGEE. V was clipped by 3 bases and J by 0 bases, with 16 bases between them. The DNA for the CDR3 is TGTGCCAGCAGCGCCCCATTGGCGGGCGACTCCTACAATGAGCAGTTCTTC. Translating gives CASSAPLAGDSYNEQFF.

This chain uses TRBV14 with TRBJ2-2, with D maybe TRBD1 (5 bases). Germline loops: CDR1 SGHDN, CDR2 FVKESK. The V end was cut by 0 bases, the J end by 6 bases, with 5 bases between. The CDR3 covers 13 residues. CDR3 nucleotide sequence: TGTGCCAGCAGCCAAGACAGGGCCGGGGAGCTGTTTTTT. Encoded protein: CASSQDRAGELFF.

This chain joins TRBV6-1 and TRBJ2-3; D perhaps matches TRBD1 (5 bases). The ends were cut back, 4 bases at V and 2 bases at J, with 19 bases in the middle. The CDR3 runs 17 residues. CDR1 is MNHNS, CDR2 SASEGT, per germline. Written as DNA, the CDR3 is TGTGCCAGCAGTGGGACCGCTGGGGCCGGTGCCACAGATACGCAGTATTTT. Translating it yields CASSGTAGAGATDTQYF.

This chain links TRBV11-2 with TRBJ2-3; D gene unclear. This CDR3 has 15 amino acids. Germline CDR1 reads SGHAT; CDR2 reads FQNNGV. The germline V and J ends were trimmed by 2 bases and 0 bases, with 9 bases remaining between them. The CDR3 DNA reads as TGTGCCAGCAGCTTAATCCTTCCTAGCACAGATACGCAGTATTTT. Translated: CASSLILPSTDTQYF.

This clone has only one observation. V gene TRBV9 combines with J gene TRBJ2-7; D perhaps matches TRBD1 (6 bases). The CDR3 is made up of 14 amino acids. The V end lost 2 bases, the J end lost 6 bases, and 15 bases lay between the germline ends. CDR1 is SGDLS and CDR2 is YYNGEE in the germline V gene. The DNA of the CDR3 is TGTGCCAGCAGCGTGTCCACAGGGTTCTTCGAGCAGTACTTC. It yields the protein CASSVSTGFFEQYF.

The rearrangement joins TRBV21-1 to TRBJ2-1; the table's TRBD1 call for D was not verified on the DNA. TRBV21-1 is flagged as a pseudogene. The CDR3 spans 16 residues. The CDR3 here is CASSKRGTGVFDEQFF. The CDR3 bases are TGTGCCAGCAGCAAAAGGGGGACAGGGGTTTTCGATGAGCAGTTCTTC.

The chain carries TRBV10-2 and TRBJ1-1, with D possibly matching TRBD1 (5 bases). Trimming took off 2 bases at V and 4 bases at J, with 11 bases between the two ends. This CDR3 has 14 amino acids. The germline V gene has CDR1 WSHSY and CDR2 SAAADI. CDR3: CASSEPLRGTEAFF. CDR3 coding DNA: TGCGCCAGCAGTGAGCCCCTAAGGGGCACTGAAGCTTTCTTT.

V usage is TRBV6-1 and J usage is TRBJ1-5, with 7 bases identical to TRBD1. V was clipped by 5 bases and J by 1 base; unmatched bases: 2. This CDR3 region has 14 residues. Germline loops: CDR1 MNHNS, CDR2 SASEGT. This CDR3 is CASSMTGSNQPQHF. The CDR3 DNA reads TGTGCCAGCAGTATGACAGGGAGCAATCAGCCCCAGCATTTT.

This clone showed up just a few times. The V gene is TRBV6-6, the J gene TRBJ2-1; TRBD1 aligns across 9 bases. V was clipped by 5 bases and J by 5 bases; unmatched bases: 4. The CDR3 runs 14 residues. Per the germline V gene, CDR1 is MNHNY and CDR2 is SVGAGI (reference sequence). The CDR3 DNA reads TGTGCCAGCAGTACGGGACAGGGAAACAATGAGCAGTTCTTC. It translates to CASSTGQGNNEQFF.

This clone was seen once. DNA for the CDR3: TGTGCCAGCAGGATAGCGGGAGGGTTCGATGAGCAGTTCTTC. Its translation is CASRIAGGFDEQFF. This chain connects TRBV6-1 to TRBJ2-1, with 11 bases matching TRBD2. V lost 6 bases, J lost 8 bases, and 6 bases stayed unmatched. Germline assignment: CDR1 MNHNS and CDR2 SASEGT. CDR3 length equals 14 residues.

This chain joins TRBV19 and TRBJ2-7; TRBD2 aligns across 9 bases. Germline lookup yields CDR1 LNHDA and CDR2 SQIVND (reference sequence). The CDR3 spans 16 residues. V shed 3 bases, J shed 2 bases, and the junction held 8 bases outside the gene matches. The CDR3 spells CASSMPTSGVAYEQYF. The CDR3 DNA is TGTGCCAGTAGTATGCCGACTAGCGGAGTGGCCTACGAGCAGTACTTC.

The chain couples TRBV28 to TRBJ2-7; 10 nucleotides agree with TRBD1. The CDR3 contains 16 residues. Germline V gene sequence: CDR1 MDHEN, CDR2 SYDVKM. V gave up 1 base and J gave up 3 bases; unmatched junction bases: 6. The CDR3 loop reads CASSLSGQGRYYEQYF. The CDR3 coding sequence is TGTGCCAGCAGTTTATCGGGACAGGGGAGATACTACGAGCAGTACTTC. Full variable domain (remainder filled in from reference TRBV28 and TRBJ2-7): DVKVTQSSRYLVKRTGEKVFLECVQDMDHENMFWYRQDPGLGLRLIYFSYDVKMKEKGDIPEGYSVSREKKERFSLILESASTNQTSMYLCASSLSGQGRYYEQYFGPGTRLTVT.

The chain recombines TRBV18 with TRBJ1-1; D is perhaps TRBD1 (5 bases). V lost 3 bases, J lost 3 bases, and 11 bases lay in between. The germline CDR1 and CDR2 sequences are KGHSH and LQKENI. The CDR3 has 14 residues. Written as DNA, the CDR3 is TGTGCCAGCTCACCTCAGGGATATGACACTGAAGCTTTCTTT. This sequence encodes CASSPQGYDTEAFF.

The rearrangement uses TRBV9 and TRBJ2-4, with TRBD2 identical over 10 bases. The CDR3 totals 14 residues. V was pared by 3 bases and J by 6 bases, with 3 bases of the junction left unmatched. Germline V gene data show CDR1 as SGDLS and CDR2 as YYNGEE. CDR3 residues: CASSDRTSGNIQYF. DNA for the CDR3: TGTGCCAGCAGCGATAGGACTAGCGGAAACATTCAGTACTTC.

Concerning this clone itself: A junction boundary mismatches the germline segment, possibly from a read error. This sequence joins TRBV7-7 and TRBJ2-7; TRBD1 matches at 12 bases. Germline loops: CDR1 SSHAT, CDR2 FNYEAQ (reference sequence). CDR3 length: 13 amino acids. CDR3 protein: CASSPGQGAKQYF. Written as DNA, the CDR3 is TGTGCTAGCAGCCCGGGACAGGGGGCTAAGCAGTACTTC.

This clone was counted once. The gene calls are TRBV4-3 and TRBJ2-7, with D perhaps TRBD1 (6 bases). Trimming removed 0 bases from V and 2 bases from J, with 14 bases in between. CDR3 size: 16 residues. Germline V gene data show CDR1 as LGHNA and CDR2 as YSLEER. The CDR3 protein is CASSQDPGPGAYEQYF. DNA of the CDR3: TGCGCCAGCAGCCAAGACCCGGGGCCAGGGGCCTACGAGCAGTACTTC.

The chain carries TRBV5-4 and TRBJ1-2; D may be TRBD1 (5 bases). Trimming cost V 4 bases and J 3 bases, with 13 bases left between them. From germline, CDR1 is SGHNT and CDR2 YYREEE (reference sequence). This CDR3 has 14 amino acids. The CDR3 sequence: CASSAGGVDYGYTF. CDR3 sequence (DNA): TGTGCCAGCAGCGCGGGGGGAGTGGACTATGGCTACACCTTC.

The chain joins TRBV5-8 to TRBJ1-2, with a weak D call TRBD1 (6 bases). The CDR3 spans 14 residues. Germline lookup yields CDR1 SGHTS and CDR2 YDEGEE. Between the trimmed V and J ends, which lost 8 bases and 4 bases, there was a span of 18 bases. The CDR3: CASIDRRASYGYTF. The CDR3 DNA follows: TGTGCCAGTATTGACAGGCGGGCCTCCTATGGCTACACCTTC.

This sequence joins TRBV9 and TRBJ2-1; 12 bases align to TRBD2. The CDR3 extends over 15 amino acids. Trimming at V came to 3 bases and at J to 5 bases, leaving 3 bases not matched to a gene. CDR1 and CDR2 from the germline V gene are SGDLS and YYNGEE. The CDR3 bases are TGTGCCAGCAGCGCTAGCGGGAGGGCCGACAATGAGCAGTTCTTC. Translation gives CASSASGRADNEQFF.

CDR3 in amino acids: CASRDSKNSGANVLTF. CDR3 DNA sequence: TGTGCCAGCAGGGACAGCAAGAACTCTGGGGCCAACGTCCTGACTTTC. J is TRBJ2-6 and V is TRBV5-6; the D gene is possibly TRBD1 (6 bases). CDR3 length equals 16 residues. CDR1 and CDR2 (germline): SGHDT, YYEEEE. Trimming took 5 bases from V and 0 from J, leaving 12 bases between them.

The chain recombines TRBV6-5 with TRBJ2-7, with TRBD1 as a possible D gene (6 bases). CDR3 length: 13 residues. The V end lost 8 bases, the J end lost 3 bases, and 14 bases lay between the germline ends. Germline values: CDR1 MNHEY, CDR2 SVGAGI. CDR3 protein: CASGRGLGYEQYF. The CDR3 DNA reads as TGTGCCAGCGGCAGGGGTCTTGGCTACGAGCAGTACTTC.

This chain's CDR3 is CASSAAGTSGAWNEQFF. CDR3 nucleotide sequence: TGTGCCAGCAGCGCAGCGGGGACTAGCGGGGCGTGGAATGAGCAGTTCTTC. The chain uses TRBV5-8 and TRBJ2-1, with 13 bases fitting TRBD2. The V and J ends lost 4 bases and 7 bases, in that order; junction bases with no gene match: 11. The germline V gene has CDR1 SGHTS and CDR2 YDEGEE. The CDR3 has 17 residues. Using reference TRBV5-8 and TRBJ2-1 for the parts outside the CDR3, the full variable domain is EAGVTQSPTHLIKTRGQQATLRCSPISGHTSVYWYQQALGLGLQFLLWYDEGEERNRGNFPPRFSGRQFPNYSSELNVNALELEDSALYLCASSAAGTSGAWNEQFFGPGTRLTVL.